This T cell receptor (beta chain) was documented in a study of blood T cells in healthy people across ages. The authors ran a second PCR of about 7 to 11 cycles using a sample-barcoded 5' primer and a J-beta primer mix. Via MiXCR, TCRdb re-called the 5' RACE reads, giving one row per CDR3 protein. The table includes about 1.5 million distinct CDR3 sequences, 35% to 45% detected once. Germline V lookup: CDR1 SGHDN, CDR2 FVKESK. This CDR3 spans 16 amino acids. The V and J ends lost 0 bases and 1 base respectively, with 10 bases between them. V is TRBV14 and J is TRBJ2-1; TRBD1 might be the D (6 bases). Material: blood. The clonotype was recovered from a woman younger than 30 in good health. CDR3 protein: CASSQDQGFSYNEQFF. The DNA of the CDR3 is TGTGCCAGCAGCCAAGACCAGGGGTTTTCCTACAATGAGCAGTTCTTC.